The source of this TCR beta chain is a study of long-term antiretroviral therapy in people with HIV. Across the study: It was about a decade before the 2015 immediate-ART recommendation that the earliest samples were taken.

For this clone: Its antigen remains unknown.

Sequencing used immunoSEQ v3.0 at survey level. Samples were sequenced targeting 40,000-50,000 T-cell genomes each. Sequenced by immunoSEQ multiplex PCR; TCRdb stores in-frame clones only, minus some. This sample has roughly 19,000 clones, with more than 70% found just once. Notes on the study in general: Among HIV repertoires, CDR3 length ranges were narrower than those of controls. Post-ART diversity increased but stayed below transplant donor controls.

CDR1 and CDR2 (germline): MDHEN, SYDVKM. V was pared by 5 bases and J by 4 bases, with 18 bases between. The CDR3 runs to 15 residues. The V gene is TRBV28, the J gene TRBJ2-7, with D uncertain. Here the sequenced sample was unsorted PBMCs, taken roughly 2.3 years after starting antiretroviral therapy. This clonotype was sampled from a man in his forties with HIV. In nucleotides, the CDR3 is TGTGCCAGCAGTGACCCGACGGCCTCCTCTTACGAGCAGTACTTC. Translation: CASSDPTASSYEQYF.